The T cell receptor beta chain under discussion was sequenced for a study of beta chain features in type 1 diabetes. Expressed TCRB transcripts were sequenced, since all the RNA that had been isolated was reverse transcribed. Only in-frame clones appear in the TCRdb table, and some are missing; sequencing was by immunoSEQ multiplex PCR. The table lists 450,000 to 600,000 clones, around 30% of them singletons, with roughly 0.066% in the top ten. Each sorted fraction was over 95% pure. General study results and limits: For type 1 diabetes patients, VDJ junctions showed fewer insertions and more deletions. Amplification by PCR could prefer shorter templates, with the same effect in patients and controls.

The germline CDR1 and CDR2 sequences are SGDLS and YYNGEE. This CDR3 spans 16 amino acids. The V gene lost 0 bases and the J gene lost 7 bases, with 17 bases spanning the gap. A word on this clone: Its specificity is unknown.

Sequenced sample: naive CD4+ T cells from blood. This clonotype was obtained from a man between 18 and 29 years old in good health. The V call is TRBV9, the J call TRBJ1-5; D call uncertain. In DNA form, the CDR3 reads TGTGCCAGCAGCGTAGGTCCAGGCGGGCCGGGGCAGCCCCAGCATTTT. This gives the protein CASSVGPGGPGQPQHF.